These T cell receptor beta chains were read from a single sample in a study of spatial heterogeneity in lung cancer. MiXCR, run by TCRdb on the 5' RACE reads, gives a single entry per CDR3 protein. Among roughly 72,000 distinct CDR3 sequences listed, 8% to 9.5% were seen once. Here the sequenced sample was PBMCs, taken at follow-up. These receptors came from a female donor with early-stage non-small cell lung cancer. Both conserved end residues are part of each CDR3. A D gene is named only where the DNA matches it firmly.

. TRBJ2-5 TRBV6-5 CASSSMGTGMVETQYF
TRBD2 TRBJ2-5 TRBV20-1 CSVAGTSETQYF
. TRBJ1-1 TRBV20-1 CSASEGAGKAFF
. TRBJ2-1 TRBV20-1 CSATGSAFTNEQFF
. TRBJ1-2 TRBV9 CASSPSDGRPGYTF
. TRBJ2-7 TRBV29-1 CSVAHRVTYEQYF
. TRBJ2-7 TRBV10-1 CASSEGQGLNEQYF
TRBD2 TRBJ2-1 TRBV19 CASTNGWEGNEQFF
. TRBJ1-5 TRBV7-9 CASSLVGEYQPQHF
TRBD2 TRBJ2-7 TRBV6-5 CASRRHPPGLAASYEQYF
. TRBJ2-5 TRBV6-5 CASSYGRSQRETQYF
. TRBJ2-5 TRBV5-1 CASREWGKETQYF
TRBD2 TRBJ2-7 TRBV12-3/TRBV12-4 CASTRLAGTNEQYF
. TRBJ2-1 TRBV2 CASTTGPSSYNEQFF
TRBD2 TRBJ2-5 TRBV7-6 CASSNRGGAGWEETQYF
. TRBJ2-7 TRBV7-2 CASNPLLAPGYEQYF
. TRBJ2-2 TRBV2 CASSWAGETGELFF
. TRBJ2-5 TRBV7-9 CASSFVPGQETQYF
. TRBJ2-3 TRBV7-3 CASSLLRRSRTDTQYF
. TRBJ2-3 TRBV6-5 CASSYLGGRGTDTQYF
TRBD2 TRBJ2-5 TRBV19 CASSYLAGERETQYF
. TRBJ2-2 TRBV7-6 CASSRSGAGELFF
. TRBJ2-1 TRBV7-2 CASSKPSLGIVGYEQFF
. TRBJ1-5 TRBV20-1 CSASGTNQPQHF
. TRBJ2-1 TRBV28 CASSLQGKYNEQFF
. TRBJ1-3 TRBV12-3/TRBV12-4 CASRTDSSSGNTIYF
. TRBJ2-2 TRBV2 CASMRDKNTGELFF
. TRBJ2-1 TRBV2 CASKLQSSNEQFF
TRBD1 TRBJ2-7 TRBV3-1 CASSRGTVSYEQYF
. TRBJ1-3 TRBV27 CASRDGFGNTIYF
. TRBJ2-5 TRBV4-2 CASSQDGPGAETQYF
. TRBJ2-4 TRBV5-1 CASSLSVAKNIQYF
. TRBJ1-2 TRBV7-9 CASSFTGSYGYTF
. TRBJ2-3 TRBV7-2 CASSLGLLAGTDTQYF
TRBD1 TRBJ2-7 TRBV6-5 CASSAPGQAYEQYF
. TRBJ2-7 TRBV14 CASSQVSRTERYEQYF
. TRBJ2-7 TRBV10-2 CATAPGRAYEQYF
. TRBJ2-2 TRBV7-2 CASSSIDDGTGELFF
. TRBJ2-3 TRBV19 CASSFTMAQQYF
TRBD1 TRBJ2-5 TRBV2 CASSMTGLETQYF